A selection of T cell receptor beta chains follows, all from one sample in a study of human T cells and chemical hapten exposure. Using its own MiXCR run on the RACE reads, TCRdb lists one record per CDR3 protein. The sample contains tens of thousands of distinct CDR3 sequences, roughly 11% of which appear only once. The sample here was whole blood, taken in connection with sensitization to the hapten diphenylcyclopropenone (DPC). The receptors come from a woman aged 50 to 60 with alopecia areata. Some clones in this sample may be carry-over from other donors' samples. Each CDR3 is given with its conserved first and last residue. The D gene is left open where the match is weak. Clone sizes are given selectively: once, few, many, or a class where the clone is expanded.

TGCGCCAGCAGCTTAGGACTAGCGGAGGGGAATGAGCAGTTCTTC	CASSLGLAEGNEQFF	15	TRBV5-1	TRBJ2-1	TRBD2	few
TGTGCCAGCAGAACGAACCTATACAATGAGCAGTTCTTC	CASRTNLYNEQFF	13	TRBV27	TRBJ2-1	.	.
TGTGCCAGCAGTGGGACTTGGGACAGCCAGGCCCACGAGCAGTACTTC	CASSGTWDSQAHEQYF	16	TRBV27	TRBJ2-7	.	few
TGTGCCAGCAGTTATGGGACAGGGGTAATGTCATCCAAAAACATTCAGTACTTC	CASSYGTGVMSSKNIQYF	18	TRBV6-6	TRBJ2-4	TRBD1	many
TGTGCCAGCAGCCAAGGGTCCGGCAATGAGCAGTTCTTC	CASSQGSGNEQFF	13	TRBV3-1	TRBJ2-1	.	.
TGCAGTGCTTCCCCAGGCCCCAGGGCGGCCCAGTACTTC	CSASPGPRAAQYF	13	TRBV20-1	TRBJ2-5	.	many
TGCAGTGCTAGGGGACTAGCGGGAGACTCAAATGAGCAGTTCTTC	CSARGLAGDSNEQFF	15	TRBV20-1	TRBJ2-1	TRBD2	many
TGTGCCAGCAGTTCGACAGGGATTACTAATGAAAAACTGTTTTTT	CASSSTGITNEKLFF	15	TRBV6-6	TRBJ1-4	TRBD1	few
TGCAGCGGACGAAGGACAACTAGCTTGGCCTCAGATACGCAGTATTTT	CSGRRTTSLASDTQYF	16	TRBV29-1	TRBJ2-3	.	many
TGTGCCAGCCATATTAGCGGGCGCACAGATACGCAGTATTTT	CASHISGRTDTQYF	14	TRBV11-2	TRBJ2-3	TRBD2	few
TGTGCCAGCAGTTTAAAGAACTCCTACGAGCAGTACTTC	CASSLKNSYEQYF	13	TRBV12-3/TRBV12-4	TRBJ2-7	.	many
TGCGCCAGCAGCTTGAATCCGGGTAATAATTCACCCCTCCACTTT	CASSLNPGNNSPLHF	15	TRBV5-1	TRBJ1-6	.	few
TGTGCCAGCAGTGGTAGCGGTACCCAGACCCAGTACTTC	CASSGSGTQTQYF	13	TRBV12-3/TRBV12-4	TRBJ2-5	.	many
TGTGCCAGCAGCTCCGGGACAGGGTCCCCAGATACGCAGTATTTT	CASSSGTGSPDTQYF	15	TRBV5-4	TRBJ2-3	TRBD1	few
TGCAGCGTTGACACCCGACTAGTCCAAGAGACCCAGTACTTC	CSVDTRLVQETQYF	14	TRBV29-1	TRBJ2-5	.	many
TGTGCCAGCAGCGTAGCTGGACAGCCAGGAAACACCATATATTTT	CASSVAGQPGNTIYF	15	TRBV9	TRBJ1-3	.	many
TGTGCCAGCAGTGAGCCCGAAGAGACCCAGTACTTC	CASSEPEETQYF	12	TRBV6-1	TRBJ2-5	.	.
TGTGCCAGCAGTGAGATACGGGAGCAGTACTTC	CASSEIREQYF	11	TRBV6-2/TRBV6-3	TRBJ2-7	.	few
TGTGCCAGCAGCTTCAATCCAGGGGCCAACGTCCTGACTTTC	CASSFNPGANVLTF	14	TRBV7-2	TRBJ2-6	.	many
TGTGCCAGCAGCTTATCCGTGACTAGCGGGGTTTACGAGCAGTACTTC	CASSLSVTSGVYEQYF	16	TRBV11-2	TRBJ2-7	TRBD2	.
TGTGCCTGGAGTGTACATGGGGGATCCAACGAGCAGTACTTC	CAWSVHGGSNEQYF	14	TRBV30	TRBJ2-7	.	few
TGTGCCAGCAGCCGGGGGACAGACCCGCCTGAAGCTTTCTTT	CASSRGTDPPEAFF	14	TRBV7-9	TRBJ1-1	TRBD1	few
TGCAGCGTTGAAGCCCATCCTAATACGCAGTATTTT	CSVEAHPNTQYF	12	TRBV29-1	TRBJ2-3	.	few
TGTGCCAGCAGCCTCGGGGCCCCCTCTGGGGCCAACGTCCTGACTTTC	CASSLGAPSGANVLTF	16	TRBV4-2	TRBJ2-6	.	.
TGTGCCAGCAGCCAAGATCACCGGGGGAGGAGGTCCAATGAGCAGTTCTTC	CASSQDHRGRRSNEQFF	17	TRBV4-2	TRBJ2-1	.	few
TGTGCCAGCAGGCTAGCGGGAGGGAGAAACCAGTTCTTC	CASRLAGGRNQFF	13	TRBV27	TRBJ2-1	TRBD2	few
TGTGCCAGCAGTTCCGGAGGACAGTCCCCCTATGGCTACACCTTC	CASSSGGQSPYGYTF	15	TRBV28	TRBJ1-2	.	.
TGTGCCAGCAGCGCGACAGGGGCCACAACTAATGAAAAACTGTTTTTT	CASSATGATTNEKLFF	16	TRBV7-2	TRBJ1-4	TRBD1	many
TGTGCCAGCGGGAAAGCGGGCTCACCCTACAATGAGCAGTTCTTC	CASGKAGSPYNEQFF	15	TRBV9	TRBJ2-1	.	.
TGTGCCAGCAGTTTATCAACAGGGGCCTATTCTGGGGCCAACGTCCTGACTTTC	CASSLSTGAYSGANVLTF	18	TRBV27	TRBJ2-6	TRBD1	few
TGTGCCAGCAGCTTGACAAGTAGCACAGATACGCAGTATTTT	CASSLTSSTDTQYF	14	TRBV7-9	TRBJ2-3	.	many
TGTGCCAGCAGCGAAGGGCCAGGGGGCCATCAGCCCCAGCATTTT	CASSEGPGGHQPQHF	15	TRBV12-3/TRBV12-4	TRBJ1-5	TRBD1	many
TGCGCCAGCAGCTCGATACAGGGCGCATCTGAAGCTTTCTTT	CASSSIQGASEAFF	14	TRBV5-1	TRBJ1-1	.	.
TGCGCCAGCAGCTGGCCGGGAAGTCAAGAGACCCAGTACTTC	CASSWPGSQETQYF	14	TRBV5-1	TRBJ2-5	.	few
TGTGCCAGCAGCCTCCGGTATTACACAGATACGCAGTATTTT	CASSLRYYTDTQYF	14	TRBV7-2	TRBJ2-3	.	many
TGTGCCAGCAGCTGGATAAGCAATCAGCCCCAGCATTTT	CASSWISNQPQHF	13	TRBV7-2	TRBJ1-5	.	.
TGTGCCAGCAGTCCGGGGGAACTCGGCTCCTACGAGCAGTACTTC	CASSPGELGSYEQYF	15	TRBV3-1	TRBJ2-7	.	.
TGTGCCAGCAGCTCCGGACGGGGTCACATTCAGTACTTC	CASSSGRGHIQYF	13	TRBV7-9	TRBJ2-4	.	.
TGTGCCAGCAGCCGATGGAGCATCCATGAGCAGTTCTTC	CASSRWSIHEQFF	13	TRBV7-2	TRBJ2-1	.	many
TGCGCCAGCAGTTCCTTCGGCATCTACACAGATACGCAGTATTTT	CASSSFGIYTDTQYF	15	TRBV10-2	TRBJ2-3	.	many
TGTGCCAGCAGCTTTGATCCCCCTAGGTCTGGGGCCAACGTCCTGACTTTC	CASSFDPPRSGANVLTF	17	TRBV7-6	TRBJ2-6	.	few
TGTGCCAGCAGTTGGGGCGTTAGGGGAACTGAAGCTTTCTTT	CASSWGVRGTEAFF	14	TRBV27	TRBJ1-1	.	many
TGTGCCAGTAGTGCAACCGGGACTAGCGGGGCGCGGGTGGCGCAGTATTTT	CASSATGTSGARVAQYF	17	TRBV19	TRBJ2-3	TRBD2	many
TGCAGTGCTAGAGATCCAATGATAGCGGCGAGCTCCTACAATGAGCAGTTCTTC	CSARDPMIAASSYNEQFF	18	TRBV20-1	TRBJ2-1	.	.
TGTGCCAGCAGTTACTCGGTGGGCGTAACTGAAGCTTTCTTT	CASSYSVGVTEAFF	14	TRBV6-2/TRBV6-3	TRBJ1-1	.	many